Listed below are T cell receptor beta chains from one sample, sequenced in a study of beta chain features in type 1 diabetes. This table comes from immunoSEQ multiplex PCR, and its TCRdb copy is limited to in-frame clones, with some not included. The repertoire has some 350,000 clones, around 10% of them found once; the top ten carry about 0.64%. The specimen sequenced was central memory CD4+ T cells from blood. These receptors were obtained from a man younger than 45 with type 1 diabetes. The CDR3 runs from the conserved cysteine through the conserved F or W. A D gene is named only where the DNA matches it firmly.

TRBJ2-2 TRBV19 NA CASSIGLLANTGELFF
TRBJ1-2 TRBV30 NA CATTREGNYGYTF
TRBJ1-5 TRBV19 TRBD1 CASSPGQGPNQPQHF
TRBJ2-7 TRBV27 NA CASSSQGFEQYF
TRBJ2-6 TRBV5-4 NA CASSPNQGILGANVLTF
TRBJ1-5 TRBV28 NA CASSSYQPQHF
TRBJ1-5 TRBV19 NA CASSSSGQYSNQPQHF
TRBJ2-1 TRBV28 NA CASRQGSYNEQFF
TRBJ2-7 TRBV7-2 NA CASSSSWGTYEQYF
TRBJ2-3 TRBV7-9 TRBD2 CASSLHGTSGRNTQYF
TRBJ1-1 TRBV6-6 NA CASSYSGGEAFF
TRBJ1-1 TRBV7-3 TRBD1 CASSLNTPGGADTEAFF
TRBJ1-2 TRBV27 TRBD1 CASRATGSGYGYTF
TRBJ2-7 TRBV4-2 TRBD1 CASSHGTADSYEQYF
TRBJ2-7 TRBV2 TRBD1 CASRFSRDRETYEQYF
TRBJ2-7 TRBV11-2 TRBD1 CASSLYRGPTYEQYF
TRBJ2-2 TRBV7-7 NA CASSHDSQGTGELFF
TRBJ2-3 TRBV7-9 NA CASSLGHTQYF
TRBJ1-1 TRBV27 TRBD1 CASSLYQSDREAFF
TRBJ1-2 TRBV6-5 NA CASTYTRVPGGYTF
TRBJ1-4 TRBV28 NA CASSRAEKLFF
TRBJ2-3 TRBV7-9 NA CASSFILVAGYNTQYF
TRBJ2-1 TRBV9 NA CASSDGQSPDEQFF
TRBJ2-5 TRBV5-1 NA CASSFNMETQYF
TRBJ2-5 TRBV7-3 NA CASSLTSGSGGETQYF
TRBJ2-7 TRBV14 NA CASSLERGRKDEQYF
TRBJ1-4 TRBV6-7 NA CASKGVREKLFF
TRBJ1-3 TRBV6-5 NA CASSYSGSTSGNTIYF
TRBJ1-2 TRBV4-3 NA CASSRGSTYGYTF
TRBJ2-7 TRBV15 TRBD1 CATSREEYGQGPTFSYEQYF
TRBJ2-5 TRBV6-1 TRBD1 CASSESPGQGEETQYF
TRBJ2-5 TRBV28 NA CASSFSETQYF
TRBJ2-7 TRBV15 NA CATVRGGGGFF
TRBJ1-5 TRBV28 NA CASSTPGGGSGQPQHF
TRBJ2-2 TRBV28 NA CASLRNTGELFF
TRBJ2-3 TRBV11-2 NA CASSLAQGRDTQYF
TRBJ2-3 TRBV30 TRBD1 CAWSIRDRGGDTQYF
TRBJ2-1 TRBV19 TRBD1 CASSPQRGTGINEQFF
TRBJ2-6 TRBV28 NA CASSLRQGVPRGGANVLTF
TRBJ2-7 TRBV7-9 NA CASSPPLRMGPYEQYF
TRBJ2-1 TRBV29-1 NA CSAKDLNSYNEQFF
TRBJ1-2 TRBV28 TRBD1 CASGEGQGGRGYTF
TRBJ1-2 TRBV4-1 TRBD1 CASSQVGGGGYGYTF
TRBJ2-3 TRBV7-2 NA CASSYGLTRPDTQYF
TRBJ2-1 TRBV7-2 NA CASSLAQGRSIKYNEQFF
TRBJ1-5 TRBV28 TRBD1 CASSSPGTGYQPQHF
TRBJ1-5 TRBV25-1 NA CASTPFQGPFNQPQHF
TRBJ2-7 TRBV6-6 NA CASSYSGEQYF
TRBJ2-7 TRBV5-4 NA CASSLKTNYEQYF
TRBJ2-3 TRBV7-2 TRBD2 CASSPGLAGLSDTQYF
TRBJ2-2 TRBV9 TRBD1 CASSTRQGRTGELFF
TRBJ2-1 TRBV7-2 TRBD1 CASSYPGTEAEQFF